Shown below are 20 T cell receptor beta chains from a single sample sequenced in a study of T cell repertoires in cytomegalovirus infection. The antigens for these receptors are not known. One entry per CDR3 protein, called by TCRdb with MiXCR from the reads. Of about 830,000 distinct CDR3 sequences listed, approximately 32% are singletons. The specimen comprised cultured CD8+ T cells from PBMCs, sampled from culture after CMV antigen stimulation. The source is a human donor in good health (CMV status not recorded). Some clones in this sample may be carry-over from other donors' samples.

The V call is TRBV15, the J call TRBJ2-7; 8 positions match TRBD2. The CDR3 extends over 16 amino acids. CDR1 and CDR2 from the germline V gene are LNHNV and YYDKDF (reference sequence). V was pared by 5 bases and J by 3 bases, with 12 bases of the junction left unmatched. Written as DNA, the CDR3 is TGTGCCACCAGCTCCCCGAACATAGCGGGGATCTACGAGCAGTACGTC. It translates to CATSSPNIAGIYEQYV.

This clonotype has more than one count but fewer than ten. The chain is built from TRBV7-9 and TRBJ1-4; D remains unclear. Germline V gene lookup returns CDR1 SEHNR and CDR2 FQNEAQ (reference sequence). This CDR3 spans 17 amino acids. V was trimmed by 1 base and J by 4 bases, leaving 16 bases between them. The CDR3 DNA follows: TGTGCCAGCAGCTTAGGTAGCAGAGACAAGATTAATGAAAAACTGTTTTTT. Protein product: CASSLGSRDKINEKLFF.

This clonotype was counted between two and nine times. The chain links TRBV28 to TRBJ2-5; 13 bases are shared with TRBD2. With 8 bases clipped from V and 1 base from J, the junction kept 7 bases outside the gene matches. The CDR3 covers 16 residues. Germline loops: CDR1 MDHEN, CDR2 SYDVKM. CDR3: CASAYGTSGTQETQYF. For the CDR3, the DNA is TGTGCCAGCGCCTACGGGACTAGCGGGACCCAAGAGACCCAGTACTTC.

This clonotype was counted between two and nine times. This chain joins TRBV28 and TRBJ2-1; 9 positions match TRBD2. V lost 6 bases to trimming and J lost 2 bases; unmatched junction nucleotides: 11. Germline V gene lookup returns CDR1 MDHEN and CDR2 SYDVKM. This CDR3 is 17 amino acids long. CDR3: CASRRGGAAFTYNEQFF. In DNA form, the CDR3 reads TGTGCCAGCAGGCGCGGGGGGGCAGCCTTTACCTACAATGAGCAGTTCTTC. The full variable domain, completed using reference TRBV28 and TRBJ2-1, is DVKVTQSSRYLVKRTGEKVFLECVQDMDHENMFWYRQDPGLGLRLIYFSYDVKMKEKGDIPEGYSVSREKKERFSLILESASTNQTSMYLCASRRGGAAFTYNEQFFGPGTRLTVL.

CDR3 region: CSVSPGTAEGMANYGYTF. As DNA, the CDR3 is TGCAGCGTTTCACCCGGGACAGCAGAAGGAATGGCTAACTATGGCTACACCTTC. The chain joins TRBV29-1 to TRBJ1-2; the match to TRBD1 covers 7 bases. The ends lost 5 bases at V and 0 bases at J; junction bases unmatched: 18. Germline CDR1 reads SQVTM; CDR2 reads ANQGSEA. This CDR3 comprises 18 residues. The full variable domain, with the rest looked up from reference TRBV29-1 and TRBJ1-2, is SAVISQKPSRDICQRGTSLTIQCQVDSQVTMMFWYRQQPGQSLTLIATANQGSEATYESGFVIDKFPISRPNLTFSTLTVSNMSPEDSSIYLCSVSPGTAEGMANYGYTFGSGTRLTVV.

This clonotype was detected a few times. The V gene is TRBV7-9, the J gene TRBJ1-1; TRBD1 is a possible D gene (5 bases). The CDR3 spans 14 residues. V dropped 1 base and J dropped 4 bases, with 10 bases sitting between them. CDR1 is SEHNR, CDR2 FQNEAQ, per germline (reference sequence). CDR3 protein: CASSLDSRATEAFF. In nucleotides, the CDR3 is TGTGCCAGCAGCTTAGATTCCAGGGCCACTGAAGCTTTCTTT. The complete variable domain, with remaining parts taken from reference TRBV7-9 and TRBJ1-1, reads DTGVSQNPRHKITKRGQNVTFRCDPISEHNRLYWYRQTLGQGPEFLTYFQNEAQLEKSRLLSDRFSAERPKGSFSTLEIQRTEQGDSAMYLCASSLDSRATEAFFGQGTRLTVV.

This clonotype was seen a handful of times. CDR3 DNA sequence: TGTGCCAGCAGTTATGACAGGAGTACTCCGAACACCGGGGAGCTGTTTTTT. It translates to CASSYDRSTPNTGELFF. V usage is TRBV6-2 or TRBV6-3 and J usage is TRBJ2-2; the D gene is possibly TRBD1 (6 bases). Between the trimmed V and J ends, which lost 3 bases and 0 bases, there was a span of 14 bases. This CDR3 has 17 amino acids. Germline V CDR1 and CDR2: MNHEY, SVGEGT.

This clonotype occurred a few times. The chain is built from TRBV6-1 and TRBJ2-1; TRBD1 aligns across 10 bases. CDR3 size: 20 residues. V gave up 4 bases and J gave up 4 bases; unmatched junction bases: 19. Per germline, CDR1 MNHNS and CDR2 SASEGT. CDR3 sequence (DNA): TGTGCCAGCAGTGCCTCCGGGACAGGGGAGTCGCAAAGGGGATACAATGAGCAGTTCTTC. Translation gives CASSASGTGESQRGYNEQFF.

The V and J genes are TRBV5-4 and TRBJ1-1; D perhaps matches TRBD1 (6 bases). The CDR3 covers 13 residues. V was shortened by 5 bases and J by 2 bases, with 10 bases between the two germline ends. Germline lookup yields CDR1 SGHNT and CDR2 YYREEE (reference sequence). As DNA, the CDR3 is TGTGCCAGCAGGACAGGAATTAACACTGAAGCTTTCTTT. It specifies CASRTGINTEAFF. Full variable domain (rest looked up from reference TRBV5-4 and TRBJ1-1): ETGVTQSPTHLIKTRGQQVTLRCSSQSGHNTVSWYQQALGQGPQFIFQYYREEENGRGNFPPRFSGLQFPNYSSELNVNALELDDSALYLCASRTGINTEAFFGQGTRLTVV.

This clonotype was found a few times. The V gene is TRBV7-6, the J gene TRBJ2-7; the match to TRBD2 covers 7 bases. Germline loops: CDR1 SGHVS, CDR2 FNYEAQ. Germline trimming cut 1 base from V and 3 bases from J; bases unmatched to any gene: 9. The CDR3 loop spans 16 amino acids. CDR3 sequence reads: CASSLDQGGTLYEQYF. CDR3 sequence (DNA): TGTGCCAGCAGCTTAGACCAGGGAGGGACTCTCTACGAGCAGTACTTC. Supplemented by reference TRBV7-6 and TRBJ2-7, the full variable domain reads GAGVSQSPRYKVTKRGQDVALRCDPISGHVSLYWYRQALGQGPEFLTYFNYEAQQDKSGLPNDRFSAERPEGSISTLTIQRTEQRDSAMYRCASSLDQGGTLYEQYFGPGTRLTVT.

This clonotype turned up a few times. V gene TRBV7-6 combines with J gene TRBJ2-3, with 8 bases fitting TRBD1. There are 16 residues in the CDR3. With V trimmed by 1 base and J by 1 base, 4 bases remained unmatched. Germline assignment: CDR1 SGHVS and CDR2 FNYEAQ. The CDR3 coding sequence is TGTGCCAGCAGCTTAGAAGACAGGGGAGGCACAGATACGCAGTATTTT. Amino acid sequence: CASSLEDRGGTDTQYF.

This clonotype showed up just a few times. The CDR3 here is CASSTIGVAIANTGELFF. Written as DNA, the CDR3 is TGCGCCAGCAGCACAATCGGAGTAGCCATCGCGAACACCGGGGAGCTGTTTTTT. The chain uses TRBV5-1 and TRBJ2-2; D gene uncertain. The CDR3 contains 18 residues. The germline V gene has CDR1 SGHRS and CDR2 YFSETQ. V lost 4 bases and J 0 bases, leaving 19 bases between the germline ends. The whole variable domain, remainder taken from reference TRBV5-1 and TRBJ2-2, is KAGVTQTPRYLIKTRGQQVTLSCSPISGHRSVSWYQQTPGQGLQFLFEYFSETQRNKGNFPGRFSGRQFSNSRSEMNVSTLELGDSALYLCASSTIGVAIANTGELFFGEGSRLTVL.

This clonotype was counted a few times. The chain is built from TRBV7-8 and TRBJ2-5; D possibly corresponds to TRBD1 (7 bases). The germline V gene has CDR1 SGHVS and CDR2 FQNEAQ. There are 14 residues in the CDR3. The V end lost 3 bases, the J end lost 5 bases, and 13 bases lay between the germline ends. CDR3 loop: CASSFSRGEETQYF. Written as DNA, the CDR3 is TGTGCCAGCAGCTTCTCCAGGGGGGAGGAGACCCAGTACTTC. Supplemented by reference TRBV7-8 and TRBJ2-5, the full variable domain reads GAGVSQSPRYKVAKRGQDVALRCDPISGHVSLFWYQQALGQGPEFLTYFQNEAQLDKSGLPSDRFFAERPEGSVSTLKIQRTQQEDSAVYLCASSFSRGEETQYFGPGTRLLVL.

The chain carries TRBV27 and TRBJ2-3; D is tentatively TRBD1 or TRBD2 (6 bases each). The CDR3 runs 15 residues. Germline CDR1 MNHEY, CDR2 SMNVEV (reference sequence). V lost 2 bases and J 2 bases, leaving 11 bases between the germline ends. CDR3 nucleotide sequence: TGTGCCAGCAGTTTAGAGGGGGGTGCCACAGATACGCAGTATTTT. Its translation is CASSLEGGATDTQYF.

The V call is TRBV4-1, the J call TRBJ2-1; 7 bases are shared with TRBD2. CDR3 length equals 15 residues. J lost 5 bases, V lost 2 bases, and 6 bases had no gene match. Germline V lookup: CDR1 MGHRA, CDR2 YSYEKL. The CDR3 spells CASSQWASGNNEQFF. The DNA for the CDR3 is TGCGCCAGCAGCCAATGGGCTAGCGGAAACAATGAGCAGTTCTTC.

This clonotype was seen repeatedly, ten times or more. The chain joins TRBV12-3 or TRBV12-4 to TRBJ1-2; D is uncertain. This CDR3 comprises 13 residues. Trimming pared 5 bases from V and 3 bases from J, leaving 10 bases between. CDR3 DNA sequence: TGTGCCAGCAGTCCCCTCACTGACTATGGCTACACCTTC. Protein product: CASSPLTDYGYTF.

This clonotype was found many times. The genes are TRBV7-2 and TRBJ2-7; TRBD1 is a possible D gene (5 bases). Per germline, CDR1 SGHTA and CDR2 FQGNSA. The V gene lost 4 bases and the J gene lost 6 bases, with 16 bases spanning the gap. The CDR3 length is 14 residues. The CDR3 reads CASSSGYYSPEQYV. CDR3 nucleotides: TGTGCCAGCAGCTCAGGGTATTATTCACCCGAGCAGTACGTC.

This clonotype was counted between two and nine times. The chain combines TRBV12-5 with TRBJ2-5, with D maybe TRBD2 (6 bases). CDR1 LGHNT and CDR2 FRNRAP come from the germline V gene. The CDR3 has 13 residues. V gave up 6 bases and J gave up 7 bases, with 15 bases separating them. In DNA, the CDR3 is TGTGCTAGTGGCTCGGGACTTCCTCGGACCCAGTACTTC. It yields the protein CASGSGLPRTQYF. Based on the CDR3 plus reference TRBV12-5 and TRBJ2-5, the full variable domain is DARVTQTPRHKVTEMGQEVTMRCQPILGHNTVFWYRQTMMQGLELLAYFRNRAPLDDSGMPKDRFSAEMPDATLATLKIQPSEPRDSAVYFCASGSGLPRTQYFGPGTRLLVL.

The chain couples TRBV7-9 to TRBJ2-5; D gene unclear. Trimming left V 7 bases short and J 3 bases short, with 6 bases between. Germline V CDR1 and CDR2: SEHNR, FQNEAQ (reference sequence). This CDR3 spans 11 amino acids. CDR3 coding DNA: TGTGCCAGCACCTCAGAAGAGACCCAGTACTTC. Translating it yields CASTSEETQYF.

The CDR3, as DNA: TGTGCCAGCACCAAGGGGTTTAGCACAGATACGCAGTATTTT. This sequence encodes CASTKGFSTDTQYF. This chain joins TRBV6-1 and TRBJ2-3, with D perhaps matching TRBD1 (5 bases). Germline V gene data show CDR1 as MNHNS and CDR2 as SASEGT. This CDR3 contains 14 residues. V dropped 7 bases and J dropped 0 bases, with 11 bases sitting between them.